This T cell receptor (beta chain) originates from a study of a mutant IDH1 vaccine in newly diagnosed glioma. Study details: Treated patients were about 60% male, about 38% female, mean age approximately 42 years. Patients were pretreated with radiotherapy, temozolomide, or both, mostly both. General study points: With respect to changes in top peripheral T cell clonotypes, pseudoprogression seemed unrelated.

Time point meaning: baseline, week 1 (first vaccination visit). Treatment reported: pre-vaccination baseline after standard-of-care therapy. Only in-frame clones appear in the TCRdb table, and some are missing; sequencing was by immunoSEQ multiplex PCR. The table includes 95,000 to 100,000 clones, approximately 90% detected once. CDR1 is LNHDA, CDR2 SQIVND, per germline (reference sequence). The CDR3 totals 13 residues. The J segment lost 1 base and the V segment lost 7 bases, leaving 4 bases of the junction unmatched. In the case of this clone: Antigen specificity is unknown.

This TCR came from a woman between 45 and 60 years old with glioma. V usage is TRBV19 and J usage is TRBJ2-7, with 7 bases lining up with TRBD1. The source was PBMCs, collected from a glioma patient treated with radiotherapy, temozolomide or both. The CDR3 nucleotides are TGTGCCAGTACTCGACAGGGTTCCTACGAGCAGTACTTC. It is translated as CASTRQGSYEQYF.